This passage covers 8 T cell receptor beta chains from one sample sequenced in a study of T cell repertoires in cytomegalovirus infection. From the reads, TCRdb called clonotypes with MiXCR, one entry per CDR3 protein. The sample consists of about 360,000 distinct CDR3 sequences, 15% to 20% of them appearing once. Source material: PBMCs. Receptor source: a human donor in good health (CMV status not recorded). Some clones in this sample may be carry-over from other donors' samples.

This clonotype was seen repeatedly, ten times or more. The V call is TRBV4-1, the J call TRBJ1-4, with 10 bases fitting TRBD1. CDR1 is MGHRA and CDR2 is YSYEKL in the germline V gene. This CDR3 region has 17 residues. The junction had 13 bases not matched to a gene; V was cut back by 5 bases and J by 7 bases. The CDR3: CASSERQPGQGTEKLFF. CDR3 sequence (DNA): TGCGCCAGCAGCGAAAGACAACCGGGACAGGGGACTGAAAAACTGTTTTTT.

The chain joins TRBV29-1 to TRBJ1-1; D is undetermined. The germline V gene encodes CDR1 SQVTM and CDR2 ANQGSEA. The CDR3 sequence is 14 residues long. V was cut by 2 bases and J by 1 base, with 11 bases left in between. DNA for the CDR3: TGCAGCGTTGAATCTCCCGACAAGAACACTGAAGCTTTCTTT. Its translation: CSVESPDKNTEAFF.

V gene TRBV11-2 combines with J gene TRBJ1-1; no clear D. V was shortened by 1 base and J by 0 bases, with 9 bases between the two germline ends. From germline, CDR1 is SGHAT and CDR2 FQNNGV. CDR3 length: 15 residues. CDR3 sequence: CASSLGRVMNTEAFF. CDR3 bases: TGTGCCAGCAGCTTAGGACGGGTCATGAACACTGAAGCTTTCTTT.

This clonotype was counted ten times or more. J is TRBJ2-7 and V is TRBV7-6, with 7 bases matching TRBD1. Trimming at V came to 3 bases and at J to 0 bases, leaving 2 bases not matched to a gene. Germline V gives CDR1 SGHVS, CDR2 FNYEAQ. The CDR3 is made up of 14 amino acids. The CDR3 loop reads CASSFDRDSYEQYF. As DNA, the CDR3 is TGTGCCAGCAGCTTTGACAGGGACTCCTACGAGCAGTACTTC.

This clonotype was observed a handful of times. The CDR3 nucleotides read TGTGCCAGCAGCTCGGGTCCTGACGGCCATGAGCAGTTCTTC. This encodes CASSSGPDGHEQFF. This chain connects TRBV11-3 to TRBJ2-1; D unclear. The CDR3 has 14 amino acids. The V and J ends lost 4 bases and 8 bases respectively, with 15 bases between them. CDR1 SGHNT and CDR2 YENEEA come from the germline V gene.

The CDR3 DNA follows: TGTGGCGCTGGGACAGGGGGCATGAACACTGAAGCTTTCTTT. Its translation: CGAGTGGMNTEAFF. V gene TRBV7-6 combines with J gene TRBJ1-1; 12 nucleotides line up with TRBD1. CDR3 length equals 14 residues. The V gene's germline CDR1 is SGHVS and CDR2 FNYEAQ.

This chain joins TRBV27 and TRBJ1-5, with TRBD1 matching over 7 bases. The germline gives CDR1 MNHEY, CDR2 SMNVEV (reference sequence). Trimming at V came to 11 bases and at J to 0 bases, leaving 13 bases not matched to a gene. The length of the CDR3 is 16 residues. CDR3 protein: CAGRGEGTDSNQPQHF. The CDR3 coding sequence is TGTGCCGGGCGAGGGGAGGGGACAGATAGCAATCAGCCCCAGCATTTT.

The rearrangement links TRBV28 to TRBJ1-5, with D unclear. Germline lookup yields CDR1 MDHEN and CDR2 SYDVKM. The CDR3 runs to 14 residues. The ends were cut back, 8 bases at V and 1 base at J, with 12 bases in the middle. The CDR3 bases are TGTGCCAGCTACCTTAGAGGAAGCAATCAGCCCCAGCATTTT. It is translated as CASYLRGSNQPQHF.